The rows below give T cell receptor beta chains drawn from one sample of a study of T cell changes during pregnancy in multiple sclerosis. The method was immunoSEQ multiplex PCR; TCRdb's version includes in-frame clones alone and lacks a portion of them. The top ten hold 1.5% of the sample, which has around 100,000 clones, 80% to 95% seen once. Source: peripheral blood, taken in the third trimester of pregnancy. The source is a female donor with multiple sclerosis, enrolled in a pregnancy study. Each CDR3 is given with its conserved first and last residue. D genes are given only for firm matches. A clone size is listed for some rows: how often the clone was seen (once, few, many), or a class if it is expanded.

CDR3 length,D gene,clone size,V gene,J gene,CDR3 DNA,CDR3 protein
15,.,.,TRBV5-5,TRBJ2-1,TGTGCCAGCAGCTTGTTTGGGGCCGAGCCTAATGAGCAGTTCTTC,CASSLFGAEPNEQFF
14,TRBD1,.,TRBV19,TRBJ1-6,TGTGCCAGTAGTATCACAGGGGCAAATTCACCCCTCCACTTT,CASSITGANSPLHF
18,TRBD1,.,TRBV25-1,TRBJ2-1,TGTGCCAGCAGTGAGCCCGGGACAGCTTCATTTATTCTCAATGAGCAGTTCTTC,CASSEPGTASFILNEQFF
15,TRBD1,.,TRBV9,TRBJ1-2,TGTGCCAGCAGCGGTTCTAAGGGGGCCGTGGATGGCTACACCTTC,CASSGSKGAVDGYTF
17,TRBD2,.,TRBV2,TRBJ2-1,TGTGCCAGCACTGAGGGCGGGGGTCGGGGGGACTACAATGAGCAGTTCTTC,CASTEGGGRGDYNEQFF
13,TRBD2,.,TRBV27,TRBJ2-5,TGTGCCAGCAGACTAGCGGGGGGGGAGACCCAGTACTTC,CASRLAGGETQYF
14,TRBD1,.,TRBV5-1,TRBJ2-2,TGCGCCAGCAAGACAGGGGATACCACCGGGGAGCTGTTTTTT,CASKTGDTTGELFF
15,TRBD1,.,TRBV19,TRBJ1-5,TGTGCCAGTAGTGTCGCCGGGACAGGGCATCAGCCCCAGCATTTT,CASSVAGTGHQPQHF
15,TRBD1,.,TRBV2,TRBJ1-2,TGTGCCAGCAGGGAGACACAGGGGTGGAACTATGGCTACACCTTC,CASRETQGWNYGYTF
15,TRBD1,once,TRBV5-6,TRBJ1-6,TGTGCCAGCAGCAGCCTGGGACAGGCTCCTTCACCCCTCCACTTT,CASSSLGQAPSPLHF
16,.,once,TRBV4-1,TRBJ1-5,TGCGCCAGCAGCCAAGGGTCGGAGAACTACTATCAGCCCCAGCATTTT,CASSQGSENYYQPQHF
13,.,.,TRBV14,TRBJ1-2,TGTGCCAGCAGCCAAATCATGAACTATGGCTACACCTTC,CASSQIMNYGYTF
13,.,.,TRBV7-3,TRBJ1-1,TGTGCCAGCAGCCGAACTGGGGCCACTGAAGCTTTCTTT,CASSRTGATEAFF
15,.,.,TRBV21-1,TRBJ1-3,.,CASRSGVGSGNTIYF
16,TRBD1,.,TRBV6-4,TRBJ1-2,TGTGCCAGCACCCAACAGGGGACAACAGCTAACTATGGCTACACCTTC,CASTQQGTTANYGYTF
15,.,.,TRBV7-3,TRBJ2-5,TGTGCCAGCAGCTTAACGTCCGGGAGAGGGGAGACCCAGTACTTC,CASSLTSGRGETQYF